The clone carrying this T cell receptor beta chain was observed once. This sample is drawn from a study of blood T cell repertoires in COVID-19. Study summary: Acute and convalescent COVID-19 samples came from the United States, Italy and Spain. T cells, B-cell-depleted T cells, or PBMCs supplied cDNA or gDNA.

Some clones are missing from TCRdb's copy, which holds only in-frame ones; the method was immunoSEQ multiplex PCR. The data contain around 300,000 clones, just under 85% of them singletons. Germline assignment: CDR1 SEHNR and CDR2 FQNEAQ (reference sequence). V shed 4 bases and J 6 bases; nucleotides not matched to a gene: 9. CDR3 length: 15 amino acids. The clonotype originates from a woman aged 45-59 years with active or convalescent COVID-19. The chain is built from TRBV7-9 and TRBJ2-1; 7 nucleotides match TRBD1. Material: peripheral blood. In DNA, the CDR3 is TGTGCCAGCAGCTCGGACAGGCTCCGGGGCAATGAGCAGTTCTTC. Its protein is CASSSDRLRGNEQFF. Complete variable domain (other parts from reference TRBV7-9 and TRBJ2-1): DTGVSQNPRHKITKRGQNVTFRCDPISEHNRLYWYRQTLGQGPEFLTYFQNEAQLEKSRLLSDRFSAERPKGSFSTLEIQRTEQGDSAMYLCASSSDRLRGNEQFFGPGTRLTVL.